This T cell receptor (beta chain) was documented in a study of read filtering for tumor transcriptome and immune sequencing (dated by TCRdb to 2020 to 2021). Context from the whole study: The cohort was composed of 17 male and 14 female patients, with a mean age of approximately 62 years and an age range of about 45 to 90. After DNase treatment, whole-transcriptome libraries were prepared using the TruSeq RNA Access Library Prep Kit. Under revised international staging, 8 patients fell into R-ISS I, 15 or so into R-ISS II and 7 into R-ISS III. As a main aim, a read-filtering strategy for immune repertoire data was addressed, with the specific question being whether clonotypes supported by a single read should be removed. Using the same bone marrow samples, the study ran both targeted immune repertoire sequencing and bulk whole-transcriptome sequencing and then compared the TCR repertoires from each method. Per sample, about 4.05 to 11 million TCR-region mapped reads were obtained with IR-seq, compared with only roughly 75 to 1,400 with RNA-seq. Paper-wide results and their limitations: Removing single-read clonotypes increased the correlation between IR-seq and RNA-seq shared clonotype proportions. The sorted CD138-negative fraction was a mixed bone marrow immune population, not purified T cells. IR-seq captured clonotypes at much higher depth and more reliably than RNA-seq, and smaller IR-seq throughput sufficed to identify most shared clonotypes. In IR-seq, single-read clonotypes were approximately 80% of clonotypes but about 3.5% of total reads; in RNA-seq they were about 70% of clonotypes and approximately 40% of reads.

The Immunoverse kit was used to build TCR libraries from roughly 370 ng RNA, with molecular barcoded adaptors covering alpha/delta and beta/gamma chains. The same RNA used for transcriptome sequencing was used for TCR library preparation. An Illumina HiSeq 4000 with 2 x 150 cycles was used to sequence the TCR libraries. The paper's processing steps were these. Using MiXCR, which included quality filtering and error correction, TCR reads were aligned to human V, D, J and C references and then assembled into CDR3 clonotypes. The tcR package in R was used to analyze clonotype counts and gene usage diversity. Raw mapping reads were checked after the RNA-seq reads had been mapped by STAR aligner version 2.5.3a onto the human GRCh37 genome. To test how sequencing depth affects detected clonotypes, IR-seq fastq files were randomly downsampled with Seqtk 1.3. The raw public data were reprocessed by TCRdb itself: fastp quality trimming at Q25, MiXCR clonotype calling, in-frame beta chains only. Under each unique CDR3 protein, matching rows form one entry showing the most common genes and DNA. Here the V and J calls rest on TCRdb's processing, not on the authors' analysis. The sample table holds about 63,000 distinct CDR3 sequences, of which about 14% were seen once. Of the sample, 45% is held by the ten largest clones.

A remark on this clonotype: Its antigen remains undetermined. A much larger clone lies one base from this, so it may be a read error.

Every patient had bone marrow sampled at the time of active disease. Isolation of bone marrow mononuclear cells was performed by Ficoll-Hypaque density gradient centrifugation. CD138-negative cells were obtained by negative selection after labeling with CD138 magnetic microbeads on a MACS separator, removing myeloma plasma cells. Purity of the isolated cells was checked by flow cytometry on an Attune NxT using CD138 antibodies. TRIzol reagent was used to extract total RNA, which was then quantified with a NanoDrop spectrophotometer. For each patient, paired RNA-seq and IR-seq were run on the CD138-negative bone marrow sample from that patient. Sequencing was done on a sample of a population of CD138-negative cells sorted from bone marrow. Read against the paper, the sample's cell subset or site label means: bone marrow mononuclear cells depleted of CD138+ plasma/myeloma cells by negative magnetic selection. The clonotype comes from a donor at least 40 years old with multiple myeloma.

The encoded CDR3 is CATSREWGGTYTQYF. The nucleotides read TGTGCCACCAGCAGAGAGTGGGGGGGGACATATACGCAGTATTTT. Rearrangement joined TRBV15 to TRBJ2-3, and perhaps TRBD2 as D gene, on 7 matching bases. A distance of 14 bases separates the germline ends of V and J, which lose 0 bases and 7 bases respectively. CDR1 and CDR2, per the germline V gene (reference sequence), are LNHNV and YYDKDF. The CDR3 runs 15 residues from the cysteine to the phenylalanine. Only the CDR3 DNA is retained, 45 bases long and in frame from the first base.